The clone carrying this T cell receptor beta chain came up a few times. Its antigen is undetermined. This sample is part of a study of T cell responses to AZD1222 COVID-19 vaccine. General study findings and limits: CD4 TCRs covered the whole spike, strongest at regions 160-218 and 743-854.

The CDR3 extends over 15 amino acids. Germline V gives CDR1 KGHSH, CDR2 LQKENI. With 2 bases removed from V and 4 bases from J, the gap between germline ends came to 15 bases. Assay: immunoSEQ multiplex PCR; the TCRdb copy retains only in-frame clones and omits some. Of roughly 100,000 clones listed, approximately 92% were seen once; the top ten hold roughly 1.3%. V and J are TRBV18 and TRBJ2-7; unclear D gene. The source was peripheral blood, collected on day 0 of AZD1222 vaccination. The clonotype comes from an adult in good health. CDR3 sequence (DNA): TGTGCCAGCTCACCAGTCCGGACGCGATCATACGAGCAGTACTTC. This encodes CASSPVRTRSYEQYF.